This T cell receptor beta chain was recorded in a study of T cells in Graves' hyperthyroidism and ophthalmopathy. Broader study findings: Most thyroid clonotypes that were expanded above 0.001 also turned up in blood.

V was clipped by 4 bases and J by 7 bases, with 17 bases between them. Germline CDR1 reads MNHEY; CDR2 reads SVGAGI. The CDR3 sequence is 14 residues long. This clonotype was picked up many times. Its target is not known. It is likely a read error, because the conserved phenylalanine at the end of the CDR3 is missing. Amplification yielded TCR beta CDR3 regions, with RNA transcripts as the source. Initially, a first-round RT-PCR of the TCR CDR3 employed the HTBI primer set. TCRdb itself ran the multiplex PCR reads through MiXCR, one entry per CDR3 protein. Of 400,000 to 600,000 distinct CDR3 sequences listed, 20% to 25% are singletons.

This receptor was obtained from a man between 18 and 35 years old with Graves' hyperthyroidism. This rearrangement joins TRBV6-5 to TRBJ2-7, with D possibly TRBD2 on 6 matching bases. The sample consisted of blood. The CDR3 DNA reads TGTGCCAGCAGTTTGGGACTCTCCTCGGGGGAGCAGTACTCC. Amino acids: CASSLGLSSGEQYS.